This T cell receptor (beta chain) was sequenced for a study of shared clonotypes between healthy human individuals (dated by TCRdb to between 2020 and 2021). About the study as a whole: A couple of women and three men aged 18 to 49 years were included in the cohort. For each donor, three plates each were used for CD4 naive and CD4 memory, two plates were used for CD8 naive, and one plate was used for CD8 memory. Different laboratories and diverse techniques were used to prepare libraries and sequence TCR repertoires, to increase sequencing depth and limit assay-specific biases. Per donor, leukapheresis produced somewhere between about 0.94 and 9.5 billion PBMCs. The study deeply sequenced blood TCR repertoires of five healthy adults to estimate repertoire size and the extent of clonotype sharing between individuals.

The donors were healthy, HIV-negative adults who had no recently reported acute infections or vaccinations. Every donor was a Caucasian adult residing in Nashville, Tennessee, USA. CD4+ T cells were enriched through magnetic negative selection, after which naive cells were positively selected on CD45RA and the remaining negative fraction served as the memory subset. Blood was collected by leukapheresis, and PBMCs were isolated by Ficoll-Histopaque density gradient centrifugation and then cryopreserved in liquid nitrogen vapor phase. Analytical flow cytometry was used to check the purity and quantity of every magnetically sorted T cell population. Each sorted fraction had its genomic DNA isolated and then quantified by UV absorbance on a Nanodrop 2000c. Using the deep immunoSEQ assay, TCR CDR3 regions were amplified from genomic DNA by multiplex PCR. Genomic DNA extracted from each cell subset was distributed evenly over all wells of several immunoSEQ 96-well plates, and each plate served as one replicate. Each replicate PCR for sorted subsets received roughly 0.2 ug genomic DNA, equal to roughly 30,000 T cell genomes. Purified libraries were quantified with a Qubit 3.0 fluorometer, sized on a Bioanalyzer 2100, and re-quantified with the KAPA Library Quantification kit. Every immunoSEQ 96-well plate was sequenced on a separate single-read 150-cycle Illumina NextSeq 550 flow cell. As for the original processing: The immunoSEQ output contained only junctional sequences without quality scores, so filtering could not match that applied to full-length reads. To assign V/J genes and CDR3, sequences were annotated using PyIR, a Python wrapper for IgBLAST v1.9, with IMGT germline references. Reads with weak V/J assignments (E-value above 1e-6), missing CDR3, stop codons, out-of-frame junctions, or ambiguous translated residues were removed. V3J clonotypes were defined by identical inferred V gene, J gene, and CDR3 amino acid sequence. To compute the percentage overlap between repertoires, the number of shared unique clonotypes was divided by the size of the smaller repertoire. Richness of each repertoire was evaluated using RTK rarefaction, the Chao1 estimator, and Recon v2.1 estimates of unobserved clonotypes. OLGA was used to compute generation probabilities for all TCRbeta clonotypes that the gDNA method yielded from a handful of donors. TCRdb limited this immuneACCESS table to in-frame rearrangements with V and J called. A share of clones is missing; checked studies link under half to unresolved V genes, and the rest is unexplained. Clone size and the V and J calls come from that table; the DNA yielded D and trimming. This sample comprises around 340,000 clones, less than 85% of them detected only once. The leading ten clones occupy roughly a tenth of the sample.

The investigation overall reported the following: Compared with non-shared clonotypes, the clonotypes found in all four sorted-subset donors had higher generation probabilities. Because the study included only a small number of donors, the genetic and exposure-history diversity represented was limited. Naive subsets generally had larger estimated clonotype richness than memory subsets did. Pairwise subsampling led to the expectation that sequencing depth would affect the degree of clonotype sharing among donors. Even with the large sequencing depth, rarefaction of the sorted-subset datasets indicated that sequencing was incomplete. Across four donors, approximately 5% of naive CD4, around 3.5% of naive CD8, roughly 2.3% of memory CD4, and about 0.4% of memory CD8 clonotypes were shared. Sampling was restricted to blood, and TCR repertoires in tissue are likely to differ from TCR repertoires in blood.

The CDR3 holds 16 amino acids from the cysteine to the phenylalanine. Left in the record is the CDR3 DNA by itself, 48 bases read in frame from the first base. The germline V gene yields MGHRA for CDR1 and YSYEKL for CDR2. V gives up 0 bases and J gives up 4 bases, and the segment between their germline ends measures 13 bases. This clone turned up a few times. Its antigen is still unknown. Base quality data are lacking; no much larger clone is found one base away. The clonotype was recovered from a man aged 25-45 years in good health. The sequenced sample consisted of memory CD4+ T cells sorted from blood. What this sample's cell subset or site label stands for: CD45RA-negative fraction. The chain joins TRBV4-1 to TRBJ1-5, with TRBD1 tentatively as D gene (6 bases match). The CDR3 here reads CASSQDPGAFNQPQHF. The DNA reads TGCGCCAGCAGCCAAGACCCGGGGGCTTTTAATCAGCCCCAGCATTTT.